This T cell receptor (beta chain) was identified during a study of identical twins. Germline values: CDR1 SNHLY, CDR2 FYNNEI. The CDR3 sequence is 14 residues long. The V gene lost 4 bases and the J gene lost 2 bases, with 12 bases spanning the gap. TCRdb re-derived calls from the 5' RACE reads in MiXCR, one entry per CDR3 protein. The sample has 500,000 to 700,000 distinct CDR3 sequences, around 7.4% seen once. The data also belong to a second study, concerning yellow fever vaccine responses in identical twins.

The origin of this receptor is a woman under 30 in good health. The sequenced sample was PBMCs. The chain employs TRBV2 and TRBJ2-7, with a weak D call TRBD1 (6 bases). CDR3 amino acids: CASSVRTVTYEQYF. In nucleotides, the CDR3 is TGTGCCAGCAGTGTCCGGACAGTAACCTACGAGCAGTACTTC.